This TCR beta chain was retrieved from a study of T cells after yellow fever vaccination. The authors made TCR cDNA by 5'RACE template switching, adding a universal primer site and UMIs. TCRdb re-derived calls from the 5' RACE reads in MiXCR, one entry per CDR3 protein. The data contain around 310,000 distinct CDR3 sequences, around 4.5% of them singletons. V lost 5 bases and J lost 2, with 14 bases in between. Germline CDR1 is MDHEN and CDR2 is SYDVKM. There are 15 residues in the CDR3. This clonotype was seen more than once but under ten times. Material: PBMCs, obtained 15 days after the yellow fever booster vaccination. The V call is TRBV28, the J call TRBJ2-3; D is unresolved. This TCR was sampled from a man aged 18 to 35 who received the YFV17D yellow fever vaccine. CDR3 amino acids: CASSPPAPDTDTQYF. The CDR3 DNA reads TGTGCCAGCAGTCCTCCGGCACCAGACACAGATACGCAGTATTTT.